The clone carrying this T cell receptor beta chain came up once. The CDR3 totals 12 residues. V lost 8 bases and J 9 bases, leaving 17 bases between the germline ends. In germline, CDR1 is MNHNS, CDR2 SASEGT. This sample is part of a study of cytomegalovirus exposure and HLA in healthy donors. PCR used 60 Vbeta primers and 13 Jbeta primers. The data were produced by immunoSEQ multiplex PCR, yet TCRdb's version contains in-frame clones alone and is incomplete. The table lists roughly 130,000 clones, around 70% of them singletons. The V call is TRBV6-1, the J call TRBJ2-7, with D perhaps TRBD2 (5 bases). This sequence originates from a man younger than 45 in good health and CMV-seropositive. The material sequenced was PBMCs. Here the CDR3 reads CASHGEANGQYF. DNA of the CDR3: TGTGCCAGCCACGGGGAAGCCAACGGGCAGTACTTC.